The rows below give T cell receptor beta chains drawn from one sample of a study of control samples from healthy donors and cancer patients. TCRdb's table, derived via immunoSEQ multiplex PCR, lists solely in-frame clones and lacks some. This sample yields over 150,000 clones, of which around 90% are seen a single time; 2% belongs to the top ten. Specimen: blood. The receptors originated from a woman aged 40 to 50 in good health. The CDR3 runs from the conserved cysteine through the conserved F or W. The D gene is left open where the match is weak. Expanded clones are given a class, and other clones once, few, many or no size at all.

>TRBV7-9|NA|13|NA|TRBJ2-7
CASSLDTSYEQYF
TGTGCCAGCAGCCTGGACACAAGCTACGAGCAGTACTTC
>TRBV27|NA|16|NA|TRBJ2-7
CASPRLMGLTSYEQYF
TGTGCCAGCCCTCGACTGATGGGGTTAACCTCCTACGAGCAGTACTTC
>TRBV11-2|NA|13|NA|TRBJ1-1
CASSLGRNTEAFF
TGTGCCAGCAGCTTAGGGAGGAACACTGAAGCTTTCTTT
>TRBV7-9|NA|12|NA|TRBJ2-1
CASSKENNEQFF
TGTGCCAGCAGTAAAGAAAACAATGAGCAGTTCTTC
>TRBV9|NA|13|NA|TRBJ1-1
CASSVAVSTEAFF
TGTGCCAGCAGCGTAGCTGTCAGCACTGAAGCTTTCTTT
>TRBV2|NA|11|NA|TRBJ2-5
CASQYQETQYF
TGTGCCAGCCAGTACCAAGAGACCCAGTACTTC
>TRBV3-1/TRBV3-2|TRBD1|17|NA|TRBJ2-2
CASSDLSGTANTGELFF
TGTGCCAGCAGCGACCTTTCCGGGACAGCGAACACCGGGGAGCTGTTTTTT
>TRBV4-1|NA|11|NA|TRBJ1-2
CASRQAGDYTF
TGCGCCAGCAGGCAAGCGGGGGACTACACCTTC
>TRBV5-1|TRBD2|15|NA|TRBJ2-1
CASSPTGTSGDEQFF
TGCGCCAGCAGCCCTACCGGGACTAGTGGTGATGAGCAGTTCTTC
>TRBV7-3|NA|15|NA|TRBJ2-3
CASSLRAGPTDTQYF
TGTGCCAGCAGCTTAAGGGCCGGGCCAACAGATACGCAGTATTTT
>TRBV7-9|NA|14|NA|TRBJ1-1
CASSLAFQNTEAFF
TGTGCCAGCAGCTTAGCGTTTCAGAACACTGAAGCTTTCTTT
>TRBV5-1|NA|13|once|TRBJ2-3
CASSFWGRDTQYF
TGCGCCAGCAGCTTCTGGGGGAGAGATACGCAGTATTTT
>TRBV9|NA|15|NA|TRBJ2-1
CASSLGGTTHNEQFF
TGTGCCAGCAGCTTAGGGGGGACTACCCACAATGAGCAGTTCTTC
>TRBV19|NA|14|NA|TRBJ2-2
CASSILQHTGELFF
TGTGCCAGTAGTATACTACAGCACACCGGGGAGCTGTTTTTT
>TRBV5-1|TRBD1|15|NA|TRBJ2-2
CASSGDSENTGELFF
TGCGCCAGCAGCGGGGACAGCGAAAACACCGGGGAGCTGTTTTTT